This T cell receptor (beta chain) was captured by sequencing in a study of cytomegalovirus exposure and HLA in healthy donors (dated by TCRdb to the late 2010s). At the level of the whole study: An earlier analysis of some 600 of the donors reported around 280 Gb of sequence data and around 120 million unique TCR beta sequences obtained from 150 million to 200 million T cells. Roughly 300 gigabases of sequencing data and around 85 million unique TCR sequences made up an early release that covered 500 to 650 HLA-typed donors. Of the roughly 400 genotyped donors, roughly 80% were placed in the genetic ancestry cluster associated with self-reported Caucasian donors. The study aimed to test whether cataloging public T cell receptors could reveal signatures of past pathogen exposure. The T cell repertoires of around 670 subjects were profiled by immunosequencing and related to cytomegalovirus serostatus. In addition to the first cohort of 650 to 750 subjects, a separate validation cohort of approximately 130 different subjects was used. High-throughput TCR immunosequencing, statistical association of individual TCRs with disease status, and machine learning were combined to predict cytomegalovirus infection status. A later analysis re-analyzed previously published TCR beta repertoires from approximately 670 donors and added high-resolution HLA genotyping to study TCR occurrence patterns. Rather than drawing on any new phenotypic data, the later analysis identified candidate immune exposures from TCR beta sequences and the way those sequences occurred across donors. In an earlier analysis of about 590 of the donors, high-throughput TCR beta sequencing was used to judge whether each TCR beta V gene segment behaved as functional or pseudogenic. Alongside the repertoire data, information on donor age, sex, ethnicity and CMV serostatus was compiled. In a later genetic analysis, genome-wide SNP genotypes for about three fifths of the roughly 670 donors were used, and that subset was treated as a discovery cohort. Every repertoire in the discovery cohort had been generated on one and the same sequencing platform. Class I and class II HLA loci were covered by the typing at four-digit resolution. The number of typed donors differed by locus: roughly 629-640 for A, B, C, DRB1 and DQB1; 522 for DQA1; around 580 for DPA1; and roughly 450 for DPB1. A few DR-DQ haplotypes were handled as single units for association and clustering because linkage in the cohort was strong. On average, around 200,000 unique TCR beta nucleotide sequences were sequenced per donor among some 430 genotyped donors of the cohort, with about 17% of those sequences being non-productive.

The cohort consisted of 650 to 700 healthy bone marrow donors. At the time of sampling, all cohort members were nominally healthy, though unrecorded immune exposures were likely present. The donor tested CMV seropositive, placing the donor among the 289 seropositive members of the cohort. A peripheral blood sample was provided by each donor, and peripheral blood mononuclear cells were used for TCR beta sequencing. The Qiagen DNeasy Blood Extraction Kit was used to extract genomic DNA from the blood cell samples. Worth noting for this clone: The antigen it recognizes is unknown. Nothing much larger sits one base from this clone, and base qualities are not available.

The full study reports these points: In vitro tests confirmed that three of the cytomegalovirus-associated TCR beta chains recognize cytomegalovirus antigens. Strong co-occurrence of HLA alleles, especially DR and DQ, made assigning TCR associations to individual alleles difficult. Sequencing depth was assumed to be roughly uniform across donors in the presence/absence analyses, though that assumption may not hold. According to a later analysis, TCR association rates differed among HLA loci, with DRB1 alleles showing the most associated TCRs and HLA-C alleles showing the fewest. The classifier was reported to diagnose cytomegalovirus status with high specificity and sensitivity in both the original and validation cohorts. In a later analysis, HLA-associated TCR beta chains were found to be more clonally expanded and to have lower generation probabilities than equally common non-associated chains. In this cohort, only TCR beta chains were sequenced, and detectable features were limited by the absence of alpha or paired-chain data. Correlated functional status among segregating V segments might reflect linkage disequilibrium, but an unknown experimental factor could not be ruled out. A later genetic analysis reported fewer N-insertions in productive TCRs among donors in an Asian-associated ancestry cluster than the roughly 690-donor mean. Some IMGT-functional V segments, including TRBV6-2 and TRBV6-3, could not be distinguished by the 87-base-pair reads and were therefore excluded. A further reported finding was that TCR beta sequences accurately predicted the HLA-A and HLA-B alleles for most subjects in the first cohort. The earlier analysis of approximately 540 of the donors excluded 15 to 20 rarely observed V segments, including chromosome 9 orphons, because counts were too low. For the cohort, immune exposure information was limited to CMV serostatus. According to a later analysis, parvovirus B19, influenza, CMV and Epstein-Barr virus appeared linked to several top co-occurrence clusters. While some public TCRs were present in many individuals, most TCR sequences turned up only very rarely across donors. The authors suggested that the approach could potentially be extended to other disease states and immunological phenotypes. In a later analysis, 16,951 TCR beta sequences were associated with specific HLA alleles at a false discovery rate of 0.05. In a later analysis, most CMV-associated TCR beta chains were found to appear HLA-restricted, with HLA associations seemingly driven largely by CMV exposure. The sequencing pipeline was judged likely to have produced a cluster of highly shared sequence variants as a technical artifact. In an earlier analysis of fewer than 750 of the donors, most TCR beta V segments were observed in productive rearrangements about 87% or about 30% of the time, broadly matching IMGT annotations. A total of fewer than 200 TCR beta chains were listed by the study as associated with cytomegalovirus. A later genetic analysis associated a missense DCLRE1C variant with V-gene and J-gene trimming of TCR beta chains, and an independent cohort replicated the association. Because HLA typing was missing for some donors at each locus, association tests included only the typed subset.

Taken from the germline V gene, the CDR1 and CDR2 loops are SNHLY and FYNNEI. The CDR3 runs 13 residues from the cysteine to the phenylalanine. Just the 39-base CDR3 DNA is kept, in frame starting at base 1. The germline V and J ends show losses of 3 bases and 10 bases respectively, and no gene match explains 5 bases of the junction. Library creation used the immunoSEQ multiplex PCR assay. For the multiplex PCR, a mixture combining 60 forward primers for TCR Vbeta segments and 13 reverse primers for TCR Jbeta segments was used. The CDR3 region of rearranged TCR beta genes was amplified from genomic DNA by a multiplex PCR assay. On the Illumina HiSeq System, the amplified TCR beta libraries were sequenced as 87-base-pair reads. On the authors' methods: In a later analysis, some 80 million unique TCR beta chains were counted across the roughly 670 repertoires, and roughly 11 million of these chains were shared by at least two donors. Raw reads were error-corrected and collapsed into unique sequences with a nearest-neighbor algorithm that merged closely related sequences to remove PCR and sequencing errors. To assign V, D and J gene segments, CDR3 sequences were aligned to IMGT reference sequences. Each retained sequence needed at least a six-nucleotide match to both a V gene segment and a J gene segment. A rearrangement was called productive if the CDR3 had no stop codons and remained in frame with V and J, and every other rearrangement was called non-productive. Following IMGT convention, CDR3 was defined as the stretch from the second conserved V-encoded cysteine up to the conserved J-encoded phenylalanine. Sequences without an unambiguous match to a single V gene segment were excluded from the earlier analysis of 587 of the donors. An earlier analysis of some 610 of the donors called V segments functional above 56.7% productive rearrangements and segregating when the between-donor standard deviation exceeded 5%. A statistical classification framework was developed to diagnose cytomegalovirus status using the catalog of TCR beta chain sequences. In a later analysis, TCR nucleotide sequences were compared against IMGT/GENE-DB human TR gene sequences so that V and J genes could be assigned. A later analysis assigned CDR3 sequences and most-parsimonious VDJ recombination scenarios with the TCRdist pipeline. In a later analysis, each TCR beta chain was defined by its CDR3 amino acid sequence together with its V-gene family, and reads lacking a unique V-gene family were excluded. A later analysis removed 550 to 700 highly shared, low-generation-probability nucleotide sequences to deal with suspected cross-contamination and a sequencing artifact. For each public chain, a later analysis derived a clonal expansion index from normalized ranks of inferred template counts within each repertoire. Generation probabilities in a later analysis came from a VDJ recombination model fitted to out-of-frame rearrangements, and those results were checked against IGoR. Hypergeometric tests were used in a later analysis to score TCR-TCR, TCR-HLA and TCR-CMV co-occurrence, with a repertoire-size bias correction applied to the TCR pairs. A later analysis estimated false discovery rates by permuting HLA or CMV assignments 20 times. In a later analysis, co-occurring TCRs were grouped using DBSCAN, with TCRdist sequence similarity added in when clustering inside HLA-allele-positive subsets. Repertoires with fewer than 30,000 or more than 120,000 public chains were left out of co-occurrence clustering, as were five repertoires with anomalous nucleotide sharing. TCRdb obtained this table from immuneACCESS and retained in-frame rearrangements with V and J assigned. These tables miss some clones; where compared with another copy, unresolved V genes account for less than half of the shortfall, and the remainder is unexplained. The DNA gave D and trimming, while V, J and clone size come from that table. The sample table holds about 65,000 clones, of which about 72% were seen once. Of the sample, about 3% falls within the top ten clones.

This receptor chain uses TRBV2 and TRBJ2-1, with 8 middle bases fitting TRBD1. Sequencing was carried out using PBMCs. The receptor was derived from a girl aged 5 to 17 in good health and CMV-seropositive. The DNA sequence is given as TGTGCCAGCAGTGACAGGGGGCTCTACGAGCAGTTCTTC. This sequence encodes CASSDRGLYEQFF.